The 27 T cell receptor beta chains below come from one sample, sequenced in a study of Graves' ophthalmopathy and Graves' hyperthyroidism. Researchers took RNA transcripts and amplified TCR beta CDR3 regions from them. Investigators did first-round RT-PCR with HTBI primers, then second-round multiplex PCR. MiXCR, run by TCRdb on the multiplex PCR reads, gives a single entry per CDR3 protein. Of around 15,000 distinct CDR3 sequences listed, about half are singletons. Material: peripheral blood. Receptors were obtained from a woman between 40 and 50 years old with stable Graves' hyperthyroidism.

As concerns this clonotype: Sequence at one end of the junction differs from germline and may be a read error. V gene TRBV7-7 combines with J gene TRBJ2-1; 7 bases align to TRBD2. Germline V gives CDR1 SSHAT, CDR2 FNYEAQ (reference sequence). This CDR3 region has 13 residues. The CDR3 here is CASSATSGTKVFF. The CDR3 region has the DNA TGTGCTAGCAGCGCCACCTCGGGGACTAAGGTCTTCTTC.

For this clonotype: Its ends do not fully match the called genes, so a read error is possible. The CDR3 DNA follows: TGTGCCATCAGTAGGTCAGCGGGCACGGATTCACCCCTCCACTTT. Its protein is CAISRSAGTDSPLHF. This chain uses TRBV2 with TRBJ1-6, with unresolved D. CDR3 length: 15 amino acids. CDR1 and CDR2 (germline): SNHLY, FYNNEI.

V is TRBV2 and J is TRBJ2-7; a weak D match, TRBD1 (6 bases). Trimming stripped 7 bases from V and 0 bases from J, with 13 bases between. This CDR3 is 14 amino acids long. Germline CDR1 and CDR2: SNHLY and FYNNEI. The DNA of the CDR3 is TGTGCCAGCAAAGGACAGTTGAGCTCCTACGAGCAGTACTTC. Protein product: CASKGQLSSYEQYF.

This clonotype is medium-sized within its sample. V and J are TRBV7-2 and TRBJ1-2; D not resolved. Germline CDR1 reads SGHTA; CDR2 reads FQGNSA. This CDR3 region has 13 residues. With 1 base removed from V and 4 bases from J, the gap between germline ends came to 7 bases. CDR3 loop: CASSLGSVYGYTF. The CDR3 DNA reads as TGTGCCAGCAGCTTAGGGTCCGTCTATGGCTACACCTTC.

This clonotype was observed at least ten times. The J gene is TRBJ1-5, the V gene TRBV20-1; 7 positions agree with TRBD1. The length of the CDR3 is 14 residues. Germline CDR1 reads DFQATT; CDR2 reads SNEGSKA (reference sequence). The junction had 10 bases not matched to a gene; V was cut back by 6 bases and J by 5 bases. The CDR3 region has the DNA TGCAGTGCATACGACAGGGCGGTGGATCAGCCCCAGCATTTT. This gives the protein CSAYDRAVDQPQHF.

This clonotype occurred a few times. The V call is TRBV4-2, the J call TRBJ1-4; no firm D call. The CDR3 runs to 16 residues. Trimming took off 0 bases at V and 5 bases at J, with 13 bases between the two ends. Germline CDR1 LGHNA, CDR2 YNFKEQ. The CDR3 bases are TGTGCCAGCAGCCAAGAAGGGTTTAATAGGAATGAAAAACTGTTTTTT. It specifies CASSQEGFNRNEKLFF.

This clonotype was counted at least ten times. The rearrangement joins TRBV20-1 to TRBJ1-2, with D possibly matching TRBD1 (5 bases). Germline V gives CDR1 DFQATT, CDR2 SNEGSKA (reference sequence). CDR3 length: 12 residues. V lost 5 bases, J lost 6 bases, and 13 bases lay in between. CDR3 nucleotide sequence: TGCAGTGCTCAGAACCGGGGGGATGGCTACACCTTC. Translating it yields CSAQNRGDGYTF.

This clonotype has a handful of counts. The chain uses TRBV6-5 and TRBJ2-7; TRBD2 aligns across 9 bases. V gave up 3 bases and J gave up 0 bases; unmatched junction bases: 3. The CDR3 has 15 amino acids. The germline CDR1 and CDR2 sequences are MNHEY and SVGAGI. CDR3 sequence: CASSYSGGTSYEQYF. The CDR3, as DNA: TGTGCCAGCAGTTATAGCGGGGGCACCTCCTACGAGCAGTACTTC.

This chain connects TRBV29-1 to TRBJ2-1; 12 bases fit TRBD2. Germline values: CDR1 SQVTM, CDR2 ANQGSEA. This CDR3 spans 12 amino acids. J lost 16 bases, V lost 5 bases, and 9 bases had no gene match. CDR3 bases: TGCAGCGTTTTGCCTAGCGGGGGGGCCCAATTCTTC. Protein sequence: CSVLPSGGAQFF.

To note about this clonotype: A much larger clonotype is one base distant, so this may be a read error. The rearrangement links TRBV6-5 to TRBJ1-5, with 7 bases matching TRBD1. Germline CDR1 reads MNHEY; CDR2 reads SVGAGI. The CDR3 length is 11 residues. With 8 bases clipped from V and 8 bases from J, the junction kept 3 bases outside the gene matches. The CDR3 DNA reads as TGTGCCAGCGAGGGGGCCGAGCCCCAGCATTTT. This codes for CASEGAEPQHF.

The chain couples TRBV20-1 to TRBJ2-2; D not certain. The length of the CDR3 is 13 residues. V was clipped by 2 bases and J by 6 bases, with 10 bases between them. Germline V gives CDR1 DFQATT, CDR2 SNEGSKA (reference sequence). CDR3 in DNA: TGCAGTGCTAGAAATTTGGGGTCCGGGGAGCTGTTTTTT. Its protein product is CSARNLGSGELFF.

As regards this clonotype: The CDR3 ends on some other residue instead of the conserved phenylalanine or tryptophan, so this is likely a read error. The rearrangement joins TRBV4-1 to TRBJ2-3; weak D call: TRBD2 (5 bases). Germline assignment: CDR1 MGHRA and CDR2 YSYEKL. V dropped 0 bases and J dropped 7 bases, with 11 bases sitting between them. This CDR3 is 14 amino acids long. The chain's CDR3 is CASSQDQRAHTQYC. DNA of the CDR3: TGCGCCAGCAGCCAAGATCAGAGGGCCCATACGCAGTATTGT.

J is TRBJ1-4 and V is TRBV6-5, with a weak D call TRBD1 (6 bases). The germline CDR1 and CDR2 sequences are MNHEY and SVGAGI. This CDR3 is built from 15 residues. V lost 0 bases, J lost 8 bases, and 13 bases lay in between. The CDR3 region is CASSYSLDSWEKLFF. The CDR3 region has the DNA TGTGCCAGCAGTTACTCGTTGGACAGTTGGGAAAAACTGTTTTTT.

This chain joins TRBV15 and TRBJ2-1; tentative D call: TRBD2 (6 bases). Germline V lookup: CDR1 LNHNV, CDR2 YYDKDF (reference sequence). This CDR3 comprises 15 residues. Trimming pared 2 bases from V and 4 bases from J, leaving 12 bases between. The CDR3 protein is CATSRPSASYNEQFF. CDR3 bases: TGTGCCACCAGCAGACCTAGCGCATCGTACAATGAGCAGTTCTTC. The full variable domain, its missing parts supplied by reference TRBV15 and TRBJ2-1, is DAMVIQNPRYQVTQFGKPVTLSCSQTLNHNVMYWYQQKSSQAPKLLFHYYDKDFNNEADTPDNFQSRRPNTSFCFLDIRSPGLGDTAMYLCATSRPSASYNEQFFGPGTRLTVL.

The chain employs TRBV15 and TRBJ2-7, with D tentatively TRBD1 (5 bases). The V gene's germline CDR1 is LNHNV and CDR2 YYDKDF (reference sequence). V shed 3 bases and J shed 3 bases, with 15 bases lying between them. The CDR3 is made up of 15 amino acids. This CDR3 reads CATSSLGAGNYEQYF. The CDR3 DNA reads TGTGCCACCAGCAGCCTCGGAGCAGGGAACTACGAGCAGTACTTC.

This clonotype was detected only once. J is TRBJ2-1 and V is TRBV7-3; 9 bases align to TRBD2. Trimming cost V 6 bases and J 10 bases; bases outside gene matches: 13. The CDR3 loop spans 15 amino acids. Germline CDR1 is SGHTA and CDR2 is FQGTGA. The CDR3: CASSLISGSAGEQFF. In nucleotides, the CDR3 is TGTGCCAGCAGTCTAATTAGCGGGAGCGCCGGAGAGCAGTTCTTC.

This clonotype has a handful of counts. The V and J genes are TRBV20-1 and TRBJ1-5, with D tentatively TRBD1 (5 bases). Germline V gene sequence: CDR1 DFQATT, CDR2 SNEGSKA (reference sequence). Trimming took off 3 bases at V and 7 bases at J, with 19 bases between the two ends. The CDR3 totals 15 residues. CDR3 amino acids: CSARNRVGGGQPQHF. The DNA of the CDR3 is TGCAGTGCTAGGAATCGTGTCGGGGGAGGACAGCCCCAGCATTTT.

The V call is TRBV19, the J call TRBJ2-6; no firm D call. V was clipped by 0 bases and J by 4 bases, with 7 bases between them. Germline lookup yields CDR1 LNHDA and CDR2 SQIVND (reference sequence). The CDR3 contains 15 residues. The CDR3 spells CASSIDPAGANVLTF. The DNA for the CDR3 is TGTGCCAGTAGTATAGATCCGGCGGGGGCCAACGTCCTGACTTTC.

With respect to this clonotype: A clone one base away is much larger, so this may be a read error. The chain recombines TRBV2 with TRBJ2-3, with 12 bases identical to TRBD1. V dropped 6 bases and J dropped 5; count of bases not matched to a gene: 3. Germline lookup yields CDR1 SNHLY and CDR2 FYNNEI. There are 14 residues in the CDR3. The CDR3 nucleotides are TGTGCCAGCAGCGGGACAGGGGGCTTAGATACGCAGTATTTT. Translating gives CASSGTGGLDTQYF.

This chain links TRBV20-1 with TRBJ1-2; 7 bases map to TRBD1. The CDR3 extends over 14 amino acids. Germline V gives CDR1 DFQATT, CDR2 SNEGSKA (reference sequence). Trimming took 0 bases from V and 4 from J; bases not matched to a gene: 5. CDR3 amino acids: CSAREVTGSYGYTF. DNA for the CDR3: TGCAGTGCTAGAGAGGTGACAGGGAGCTATGGCTACACCTTC.

The J gene is TRBJ1-6, the V gene TRBV2; D not resolved. Germline assignment: CDR1 SNHLY and CDR2 FYNNEI. CDR3 length: 13 residues. V was pared by 4 bases and J by 7 bases, with 8 bases between. The CDR3 region has the DNA TGTGCCAGCAGTGGTCAAAAGAATTCACCCCTCCACTTT. Its translation: CASSGQKNSPLHF.

As to this clonotype: Compared with germline, one end of the junction differs, possibly owing to a read error. DNA for the CDR3: TGTGCCAGCCGCTTCGGGTCTTGCACAGATACGCAATATTTT. Encoded protein: CASRFGSCTDTQYF. The chain recombines TRBV7-4 with TRBJ2-3; D not resolved. Germline-derived CDR1 and CDR2 are SGHVT and SQSDAQ. This CDR3 is built from 14 residues.

This clonotype was found a few times. J is TRBJ2-3 and V is TRBV4-2; D unclear. CDR3 length equals 15 residues. Trimming took 1 base from V and 0 from J, leaving 8 bases between them. Germline CDR1 and CDR2: LGHNA and YNFKEQ. Here the CDR3 reads CASSQVSTSTDTQYF. The CDR3 nucleotides are TGTGCCAGCAGCCAAGTTTCCACTAGCACAGATACGCAGTATTTT.

This clonotype has a count of ten or more. V and J are TRBV20-1 and TRBJ1-5; 9 nucleotides agree with TRBD1. This CDR3 has 14 amino acids. In germline, CDR1 is DFQATT, CDR2 SNEGSKA (reference sequence). V gave up 4 bases and J gave up 7 bases; unmatched junction bases: 8. The CDR3 sequence is CSATTGGGGQPQHF. CDR3 sequence (DNA): TGCAGTGCTACTACAGGGGGCGGGGGACAGCCCCAGCATTTT.

V usage is TRBV19 and J usage is TRBJ2-1; TRBD2 might be the D (6 bases). CDR1 is LNHDA and CDR2 is SQIVND in the germline V gene (reference sequence). Deletions cut 4 bases from V and 8 bases from J, with 18 bases between. The CDR3 runs to 15 residues. CDR3 region: CASSKPSAVKDEQFF. CDR3 nucleotides: TGTGCCAGTAGTAAACCTAGCGCGGTCAAGGATGAGCAGTTCTTC.

Concerning this clonotype itself: This could be a read error, since a much larger clone is one nucleotide away. The chain combines TRBV11-1 with TRBJ1-6, with D perhaps TRBD1 (6 bases). Germline CDR1 is SGHAT and CDR2 is FQDESV (reference sequence). This CDR3 contains 16 residues. CDR3 nucleotide sequence: TGTGCCAGCGGCTTAGTGGGTCAGGGGTCCAGTTCACCCCTCCACTTT. Its translation: CASGLVGQGSSSPLHF.

This clonotype occurred many times. This chain joins TRBV2 and TRBJ2-2; D is uncertain. Germline CDR1 SNHLY, CDR2 FYNNEI. V gave up 6 bases and J gave up 1 base, with 12 bases separating them. The CDR3 is made up of 15 amino acids. CDR3 sequence (DNA): TGTGCCAGCAGCCCCAGTGCGGTGAACACCGGGGAGCTGTTTTTT. This encodes CASSPSAVNTGELFF.